The 4 T cell receptor beta chains listed next were all sequenced from one sample in a study of tissue T cells after allogeneic stem cell transplantation. The assay was immunoSEQ multiplex PCR, and TCRdb's table has in-frame clones only and misses some. This table has about 4,300 clones, 69% appearing once. The source material was duodenal tissue, sampled at autopsy. Receptors originate from a female patient aged 18 to 50 with steroid-refractory graft-versus-host disease after an allogeneic stem cell transplant. Some T cells may have originated in the graft donor.

The CDR3 sequence: CASSLKGQDTEAFF. The CDR3, as DNA: TGTGCCAGCAGCTTAAAGGGGCAGGACACTGAAGCTTTCTTT. The V and J genes are TRBV7-3 and TRBJ1-1; weak D call: TRBD1 (5 bases). The CDR3 is 14 amino acids. CDR1 is SGHTA and CDR2 is FQGTGA in the germline V gene. The V end was cut by 1 base, the J end by 3 bases, with 9 bases between.

This chain joins TRBV14 and TRBJ2-7, with D possibly called TRBD1 or TRBD2 (6 bases each). V dropped 4 bases and J dropped 6 bases, with 13 bases sitting between them. CDR3 length equals 13 residues. From germline, CDR1 is SGHDN and CDR2 FVKESK. CDR3 sequence (DNA): TGTGCCAGCAGCCCTCAACAGGGAGGCGAGCAGTACTTC. Its translation: CASSPQQGGEQYF.

The J gene is TRBJ2-7, the V gene TRBV6-5, with 8 bases matching TRBD1. CDR1 is MNHEY and CDR2 is SVGAGI in the germline V gene. The CDR3 covers 15 residues. V was clipped by 0 bases and J by 11 bases; unmatched bases: 12. DNA for the CDR3: TGTGCCAGCAGTTACTCGAGGACAGGGTACGGTTCAAAGTACTTC. Protein product: CASSYSRTGYGSKYF.

About this clone itself: The junction departs from germline at one end; a sequencing error may be responsible. This rearrangement joins TRBV13 to TRBJ2-1; 13 bases fit TRBD2. The CDR3 has 13 residues. The germline gives CDR1 PRHDT, CDR2 FYEKMQ (reference sequence). The CDR3 DNA reads as TGCCAAACCGGACTAGCGGGAGATCTTGAGCAGTTCTTC. Amino acid sequence: CQTGLAGDLEQFF.